The 19 T cell receptor beta chains below all came from one sample that was sequenced in a study of early T cells in non-severe SARS-CoV-2 infection (dated by TCRdb to the early 2020s). Libraries were made using 5' RACE. Sequencing used a NextSeq 500. Using fastp trimming at Q25 and MiXCR clonotype assembly, TCRdb reanalyzed the public sequencing data and kept in-frame beta chains. Each entry merges the rows of one CDR3 protein and shows their most common DNA and genes. The sample table contains 75,000 to 90,000 distinct CDR3 sequences; only one count was recorded for approximately 6% of them. The leading ten clones occupy roughly 7.8% of the sample. The sequencing sample was made of whole blood. Receptor source: an adult who was a healthcare worker with PCR-confirmed SARS-CoV-2 infection or an uninfected control (not recorded which).

The chain combines TRBV7-9 with TRBJ2-5, with D perhaps TRBD1 (5 bases). V shed 0 bases and J shed 1 base, with 9 bases lying between them. The germline V gene has CDR1 SEHNR and CDR2 FQNEAQ (reference sequence). This CDR3 is built from 15 residues. The CDR3 DNA follows: TGTGCCAGCAGCTTAGCCAGACAGACCCAAGAGACCCAGTACTTC. The encoded protein is CASSLARQTQETQYF.

This clonotype was counted at least ten times. The chain has TRBV18 and TRBJ1-1; TRBD1 might be the D (5 bases). Germline loops: CDR1 KGHSH, CDR2 LQKENI. Trimming took off 5 bases at V and 4 bases at J, with 17 bases between the two ends. The CDR3 has 15 amino acids. The CDR3 bases are TGTGCCAGCTCATCAAATGCACAGGTTATCACTGAAGCTTTCTTT. Translating gives CASSSNAQVITEAFF.

This clonotype has at least ten counts. V and J are TRBV20-1 and TRBJ2-3, with 8 bases identical to TRBD1. This CDR3 comprises 14 residues. The germline V gene encodes CDR1 DFQATT and CDR2 SNEGSKA (reference sequence). With V trimmed by 6 bases and J by 7 bases, 12 bases remained unmatched. Here the CDR3 reads CSAPDRGRGNTQYF. The CDR3 nucleotides read TGCAGTGCCCCCGACAGGGGCCGGGGAAATACGCAGTATTTT.

V gene TRBV5-4 combines with J gene TRBJ1-2; 10 bases match TRBD1. J was trimmed by 6 bases and V by 0 bases; bases with no gene match: 2. This CDR3 has 14 residues. Germline CDR1 SGHNT, CDR2 YYREEE (reference sequence). Written as DNA, the CDR3 is TGTGCCAGCAGCTTGGGACAGGGGGCAGATGGCTACACCTTC. This encodes CASSLGQGADGYTF. Drawing the rest from reference TRBV5-4 and TRBJ1-2, the complete variable domain is ETGVTQSPTHLIKTRGQQVTLRCSSQSGHNTVSWYQQALGQGPQFIFQYYREEENGRGNFPPRFSGLQFPNYSSELNVNALELDDSALYLCASSLGQGADGYTFGSGTRLTVV.

Many counts were recorded for this clonotype. J is TRBJ2-5 and V is TRBV7-9, with 8 bases matching TRBD1. The CDR3 covers 15 residues. Looked up from germline, CDR1 is SEHNR and CDR2 is FQNEAQ (reference sequence). V was pared by 5 bases and J by 4 bases, with 9 bases of the junction left unmatched. CDR3 coding DNA: TGTGCCAGCAGCATGTGGACAGGGCAGGGAGAGACCCAGTACTTC. As protein: CASSMWTGQGETQYF.

At least ten counts were recorded for this clonotype. The chain uses TRBV24-1 and TRBJ1-2, with no clear D. Trimming stripped 2 bases from V and 4 bases from J, with 10 bases between. CDR3 length equals 14 residues. Per germline, CDR1 KGHDR and CDR2 SFDVKD. CDR3 sequence (DNA): TGTGCCACCAGTGATTCCAGAAATCTCTATGGCTACACCTTC. Encoded protein: CATSDSRNLYGYTF.

The sample holds many counts of this clonotype. The chain recombines TRBV19 with TRBJ2-2, with D perhaps given as TRBD1 or TRBD2 (5 bases each). Germline loops: CDR1 LNHDA, CDR2 SQIVND (reference sequence). The CDR3 totals 15 residues. Between the trimmed V and J ends, which lost 6 bases and 4 bases, there was a span of 15 bases. Written as DNA, the CDR3 is TGTGCCAGTAGAAGAGGGCAGGGTAGCACCGGGGAGCTGTTTTTT. Its translation: CASRRGQGSTGELFF.

This clonotype was counted at least ten times. V gene TRBV20-1 combines with J gene TRBJ2-7; TRBD2 matches at 13 bases. CDR1 DFQATT and CDR2 SNEGSKA come from the germline V gene (reference sequence). The CDR3 is made up of 14 amino acids. Trimming cost V 6 bases and J 3 bases; bases outside gene matches: 5. The CDR3 reads CSAKLAGGGYEQYF. The CDR3 DNA sequence: TGCAGTGCAAAACTAGCGGGAGGGGGCTACGAGCAGTACTTC.

This clonotype was found many times. This sequence joins TRBV18 and TRBJ2-7, with 8 bases fitting TRBD2. The V segment lost 3 bases and the J segment 2 bases; nucleotides outside the gene matches: 6. The CDR3 loop spans 15 amino acids. Germline CDR1 reads KGHSH; CDR2 reads LQKENI. The CDR3 DNA follows: TGTGCCAGCTCACCTGCGGGGGGATCCCCCTACGAGCAGTACTTC. This codes for CASSPAGGSPYEQYF. The entire variable domain, with the rest obtained from reference TRBV18 and TRBJ2-7, is as follows: NAGVMQNPRHLVRRRGQEARLRCSPMKGHSHVYWYRQLPEEGLKFMVYLQKENIIDESGMPKERFSAEFPKEGPSILRIQQVVRGDSAAYFCASSPAGGSPYEQYFGPGTRLTVT.

In its sample, this clonotype was seen a few times. The V and J genes are TRBV6-2 or TRBV6-3 and TRBJ2-2; the D gene is possibly TRBD2 (6 bases). In germline, CDR1 is MNHEY, CDR2 SVGEGT. The CDR3 covers 13 residues. V was pared by 2 bases and J by 6 bases, with 7 bases between. The CDR3 here is CASSYPGAGELFF. The CDR3 DNA reads TGTGCCAGCAGTTACCCGGGGGCCGGGGAGCTGTTTTTT.

V usage is TRBV4-3 and J usage is TRBJ2-6; D may correspond to TRBD1 or TRBD2 (5 bases each). This CDR3 comprises 15 residues. Germline V gives CDR1 LGHNA, CDR2 YSLEER. V was pared by 4 bases and J by 2 bases, with 9 bases between. The CDR3 spells CASSPRGAGANVLTF. CDR3 nucleotide sequence: TGCGCCAGCAGCCCTAGAGGGGCTGGGGCCAACGTCCTGACTTTC.

On this clonotype: This could be a read error, since a much larger clone is one nucleotide away. V is TRBV20-1 and J is TRBJ1-6; D perhaps matches TRBD1 (6 bases). There are 13 residues in the CDR3. Looked up from germline, CDR1 is DFQATT and CDR2 is SNEGSKA (reference sequence). The CDR3 DNA reads as TGCAGTGCTCCGTACAGGGATAATCCACCCCTCCACTTT. Protein: CSAPYRDNPPLHF.

This clonotype was seen a few times. This chain connects TRBV29-1 to TRBJ1-2; possible D gene TRBD1, 5 bases. The germline gives CDR1 SQVTM, CDR2 ANQGSEA. The CDR3 has 14 amino acids. Trimming removed 1 base at V and 8 bases at J, with 17 bases between. The CDR3: CSVEGVTALRGYTF. As DNA, the CDR3 is TGCAGCGTTGAAGGGGTGACAGCGCTGCGCGGCTACACCTTC.

Many counts were recorded for this clonotype. The chain employs TRBV28 and TRBJ2-7; D unresolved. Trimming pared 4 bases from V and 0 bases from J, leaving 4 bases between. Germline V lookup: CDR1 MDHEN, CDR2 SYDVKM. This CDR3 is built from 12 residues. The CDR3 bases are TGTGCCAGCAGTTACAGCTCCTACGAGCAGTACTTC. It encodes CASSYSSYEQYF.

There are many counts of this clonotype. V gene TRBV11-2 combines with J gene TRBJ2-7; a weak D match, TRBD1 (6 bases). The CDR3 spans 13 residues. Trimming removed 4 bases from V and 3 bases from J, with 10 bases in between. The germline V gene encodes CDR1 SGHAT and CDR2 FQNNGV. CDR3 protein: CASSSPQGYEQYF. CDR3 nucleotides: TGTGCCAGCAGCTCACCACAGGGCTACGAGCAGTACTTC.

This clonotype was detected ten times or more. The rearrangement joins TRBV12-3 or TRBV12-4 to TRBJ1-2; 9 bases agree with TRBD1. V lost 5 bases, J lost 5 bases, and 6 bases stayed unmatched. The CDR3 totals 14 residues. CDR3 region: CASSPTGQGYGYTF. In nucleotides, the CDR3 is TGTGCCAGCAGTCCGACGGGACAGGGTTATGGCTACACCTTC.

The chain combines TRBV30 with TRBJ1-6, with TRBD1 matching 7 bases. This CDR3 region has 13 residues. V lost 2 bases to trimming and J lost 9 bases; unmatched junction nucleotides: 4. The germline gives CDR1 GTSNPN, CDR2 SVGIG (reference sequence). The CDR3 spells CAWSTGVGSPLHF. The CDR3, as DNA: TGTGCCTGGAGTACAGGGGTTGGTTCACCCCTCCACTTT.

This chain links TRBV10-2 with TRBJ2-2; D gene uncertain. The V gene's germline CDR1 is WSHSY and CDR2 SAAADI. Trimming pared 5 bases from V and 5 bases from J, leaving 9 bases between. The CDR3 is 13 residues long. The CDR3 coding sequence is TGCGCCAGCAGTCAGACCGATACCGGGGAGCTGTTTTTT. Translation: CASSQTDTGELFF.

Concerning this clonotype itself: This may be a read error: a much more frequent sequence differs by one nucleotide. This is likely a read error, given that the CDR3 carries no conserved phenylalanine or tryptophan at its end. The gene calls are TRBV6-1 and TRBJ1-2; D possibly corresponds to TRBD1 (6 bases). Germline-derived CDR1 and CDR2 are MNHNS and SASEGT. V lost 6 bases and J 4 bases, leaving 18 bases between the germline ends. The CDR3 is made up of 15 amino acids. CDR3 nucleotides: TGTGCCAGCAGCGACCCCCCAGGGGCCGTCTATGGCTACACCTAC. This gives the protein CASSDPPGAVYGYTY.